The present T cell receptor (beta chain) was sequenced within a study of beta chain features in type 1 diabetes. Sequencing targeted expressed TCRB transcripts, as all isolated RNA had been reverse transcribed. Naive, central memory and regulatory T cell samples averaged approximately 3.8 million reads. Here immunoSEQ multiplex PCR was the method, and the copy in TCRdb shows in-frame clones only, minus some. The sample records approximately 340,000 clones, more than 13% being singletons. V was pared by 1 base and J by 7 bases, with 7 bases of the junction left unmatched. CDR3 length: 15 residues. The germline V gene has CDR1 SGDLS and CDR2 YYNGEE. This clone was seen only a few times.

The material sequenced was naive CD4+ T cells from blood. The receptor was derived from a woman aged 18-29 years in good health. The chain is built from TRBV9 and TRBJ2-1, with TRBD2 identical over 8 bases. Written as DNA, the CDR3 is TGTGCCAGCAGCGTAACGAGCGGGAGTACGAATGAGCAGTTCTTC. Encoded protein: CASSVTSGSTNEQFF. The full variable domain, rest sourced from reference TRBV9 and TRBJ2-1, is DSGVTQTPKHLITATGQRVTLRCSPRSGDLSVYWYQQSLDQGLQFLIQYYNGEERAKGNILERFSAQQFPDLHSELNLSSLELGDSALYFCASSVTSGSTNEQFFGPGTRLTVL.